Reported below is one T cell receptor beta chain. No antigen is known for it. This specimen includes other DNA sequences encoding the same CDR3. The sample belongs to a study of cytomegalovirus exposure and HLA in healthy donors. Study conclusions and caveats: According to the study, roughly 160 TCR beta chains were cytomegalovirus-associated. A few of the chains that were CMV-associated were confirmed in vitro to be specific for CMV antigens.

The table came from immunoSEQ multiplex PCR; TCRdb's copy has only in-frame clones and leaves some out. The sample contains around 150,000 clones, around 89% of which appear only once. CDR1 SGHRS and CDR2 YFSETQ come from the germline V gene. The CDR3 totals 14 residues. Unmatched junction bases numbered 5, after V lost 4 bases and J lost 2 bases. Sample: PBMCs. V gene TRBV5-1 combines with J gene TRBJ1-1, with 7 nucleotides matching TRBD1. The receptor comes from a young man in good health and CMV-seronegative. The CDR3 here is CASSRGQENTEAFF. CDR3 coding DNA: TGCGCCAGCAGCCGTGGACAGGAAAACACTGAAGCTTTCTTT.